The sequence of this TCR beta chain was determined in a study of cytomegalovirus exposure and HLA in healthy donors. Whole-study findings and limits: Excluded: some indistinguishable V segments such as TRBV6-2 and TRBV6-3. The likely origin of a cluster of highly shared sequence variants was a sequencing artifact.

Sampled while nominally healthy, donors likely had unrecorded immune exposures. Primers for the PCR totalled 60 Vbeta and 13 Jbeta. The assay was immunoSEQ multiplex PCR, and TCRdb's table has in-frame clones only and misses some. The data contain 110,000 to 150,000 clones, just under 80% of them seen just once; the ten biggest clones take up over 2%. This clone was detected only once. The antigen remains undetermined. The CDR3 runs 18 residues. V dropped 0 bases and J dropped 6; count of bases not matched to a gene: 10. The germline V gene has CDR1 LGHNT and CDR2 FRNRAP. The sample taken for sequencing was PBMCs. The chain carries TRBV12-5 and TRBJ2-4, with 11 bases identical to TRBD1. The clonotype originates from a man aged 25-45 years in good health and CMV-seronegative. The CDR3 nucleotides read TGTGCTAGTGGTTTGGTTCGAGCCTCCGGGACAGGGGGAAACATTCAGTACTTC. It yields the protein CASGLVRASGTGGNIQYF.